This TCR beta chain was identified during a study of T cell responses to AZD1222 COVID-19 vaccine. The data were produced by immunoSEQ multiplex PCR, yet TCRdb's version contains in-frame clones alone and is incomplete. Among about 150,000 clones listed, around 88% were seen once. The receptor comes from an adult who received the AZD1222 COVID-19 vaccine. The material sequenced was peripheral blood, taken 28 days after the second AZD1222 dose.

CDR3 sequence reads: CASSPRQGSYGYTF. CDR3 nucleotide sequence: TGTGCCAGCTCACCACGACAGGGTAGCTATGGCTACACCTTC. The chain couples TRBV18 to TRBJ1-2; 7 bases are a match to TRBD1. The CDR3 totals 14 residues. The V gene's germline CDR1 is KGHSH and CDR2 LQKENI. Trimming cost V 1 base and J 4 bases; bases outside gene matches: 3.